The entry that follows covers one T cell receptor (beta chain) sequence. The data belong to a study of shared T cell receptors in the human thymus. Profiled with immunoSEQ multiplex PCR; TCRdb holds only in-frame clones, not every one. The sample lists 630,000 or so clones; 87% were seen once. From germline, CDR1 is SGDLS and CDR2 YYNGEE. This CDR3 comprises 14 residues. V lost 3 bases and J 12 bases, leaving 19 bases between the germline ends. The data were also submitted as part of a second study, on human thymus T cells. That investigation notes: Thymus pieces cut out during corrective heart surgery were the tissue that was used. What related research reported was that thymic repertoires overlapped highly among unrelated individuals.

V is TRBV9 and J is TRBJ2-1; possible D gene TRBD1, 5 bases. This receptor was obtained from a boy under two years old with a congenital heart defect. Sequenced material: thymocytes. CDR3 sequence (DNA): TGTGCCAGCAGCGCAACCCAACACGGCCAGGGGCAGTTCTTC. This sequence encodes CASSATQHGQGQFF.